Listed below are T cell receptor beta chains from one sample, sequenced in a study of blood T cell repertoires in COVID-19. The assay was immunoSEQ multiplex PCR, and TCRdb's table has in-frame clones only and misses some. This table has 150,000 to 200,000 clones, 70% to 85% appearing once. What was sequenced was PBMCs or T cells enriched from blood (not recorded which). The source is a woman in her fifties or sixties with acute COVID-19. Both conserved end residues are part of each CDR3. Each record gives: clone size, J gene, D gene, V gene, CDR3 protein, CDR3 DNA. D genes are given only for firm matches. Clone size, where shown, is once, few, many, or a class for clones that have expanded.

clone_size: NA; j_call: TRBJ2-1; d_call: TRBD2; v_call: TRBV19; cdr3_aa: CASSISLADYNEQFF; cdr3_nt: TGTGCCAGTAGTATTAGTCTAGCGGATTACAATGAGCAGTTCTTC
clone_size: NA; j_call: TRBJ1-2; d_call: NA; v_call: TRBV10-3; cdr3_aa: CAISEATGRGLGYTF; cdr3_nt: TGTGCCATCAGTGAGGCAACAGGGAGGGGTCTCGGCTACACCTTC
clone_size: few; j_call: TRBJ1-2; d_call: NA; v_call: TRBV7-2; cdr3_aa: CASSPKGTDHYGYTF; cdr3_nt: TGTGCCAGCAGCCCAAAAGGCACAGACCACTATGGCTACACCTTC
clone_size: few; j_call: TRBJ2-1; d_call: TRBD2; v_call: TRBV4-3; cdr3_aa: CASSQEGLTSGNEQFF; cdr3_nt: TGCGCCAGCAGCCAAGAAGGTTTAACTAGCGGGAATGAGCAGTTCTTC
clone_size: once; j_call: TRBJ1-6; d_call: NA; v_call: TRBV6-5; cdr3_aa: CASSYPLANSPLHF; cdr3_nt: TGTGCCAGCAGTTACCCACTAGCGAATTCACCCCTCCACTTT
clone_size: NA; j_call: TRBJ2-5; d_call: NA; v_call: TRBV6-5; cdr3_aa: CASTPRGNQETQYF; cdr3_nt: TGTGCCAGCACCCCCCGGGGGAACCAAGAGACCCAGTACTTC
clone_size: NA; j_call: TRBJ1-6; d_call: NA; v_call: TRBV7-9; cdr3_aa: CASSSQGYNSPLHF; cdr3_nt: TGTGCCAGCAGCTCGCAGGGATATAATTCACCCCTCCACTTT
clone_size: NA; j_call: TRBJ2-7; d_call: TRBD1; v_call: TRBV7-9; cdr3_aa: CASSVNRGPHEQYF; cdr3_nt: TGTGCCAGCAGCGTGAACAGGGGTCCCCACGAGCAGTACTTC
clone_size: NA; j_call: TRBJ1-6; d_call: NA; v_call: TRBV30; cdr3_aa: CAWSDRGVYNSPLHF; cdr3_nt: TGTGCCTGGAGTGACCGCGGAGTCTATAATTCACCCCTCCACTTT
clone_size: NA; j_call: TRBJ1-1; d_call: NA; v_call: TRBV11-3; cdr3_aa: CASSLGGNQNTEAFF; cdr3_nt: TGTGCCAGCAGCCTCGGGGGGAATCAGAACACTGAAGCTTTCTTT
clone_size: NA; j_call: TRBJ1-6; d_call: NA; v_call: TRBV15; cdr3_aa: CATSREPGVATPLHF; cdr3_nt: TGTGCCACCAGCAGAGAGCCAGGGGTGGCGACACCCCTCCACTTT
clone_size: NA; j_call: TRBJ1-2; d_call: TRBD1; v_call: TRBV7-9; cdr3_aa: CASSPGQDYGYTF; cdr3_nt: TGTGCCAGCAGCCCCGGACAGGACTATGGCTACACCTTC
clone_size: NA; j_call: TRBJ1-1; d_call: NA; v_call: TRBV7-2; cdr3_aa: CASSLVGGRETEAFF; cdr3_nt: TGTGCCAGCAGCTTAGTTGGGGGGCGGGAGACTGAAGCTTTCTTT
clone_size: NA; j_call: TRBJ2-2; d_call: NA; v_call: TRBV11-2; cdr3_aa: CASSHAGVANTGELFF; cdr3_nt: TGTGCCAGCAGCCACGCCGGGGTGGCGAACACCGGGGAGCTGTTTTTT
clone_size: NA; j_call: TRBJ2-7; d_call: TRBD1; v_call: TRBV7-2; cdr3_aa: CASSTRDRELNEQYF; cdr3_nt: TGTGCCAGCAGCACCAGGGACAGGGAACTCAACGAGCAGTACTTC
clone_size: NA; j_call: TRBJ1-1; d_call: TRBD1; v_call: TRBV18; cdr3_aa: CASSRTGATNTEAFF; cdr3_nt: TGTGCCAGCTCTCGGACAGGGGCTACGAACACTGAAGCTTTCTTT
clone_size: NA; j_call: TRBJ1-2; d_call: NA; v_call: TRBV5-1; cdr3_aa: CASSLTQGLGYTF; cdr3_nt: TGCGCCAGCAGCTTAACACAGGGTCTAGGCTACACCTTC
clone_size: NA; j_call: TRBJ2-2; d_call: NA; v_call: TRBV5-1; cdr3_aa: CASSSPTGVPGELFF; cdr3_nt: TGCGCCAGCAGCTCGCCCACGGGGGTCCCCGGGGAGCTGTTTTTT
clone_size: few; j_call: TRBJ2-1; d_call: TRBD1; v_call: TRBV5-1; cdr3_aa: CASSSGTGVYNEQFF; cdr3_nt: TGCGCCAGCAGCTCCGGGACAGGGGTATACAATGAGCAGTTCTTC
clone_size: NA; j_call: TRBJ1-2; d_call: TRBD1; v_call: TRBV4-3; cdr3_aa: CASSQGTGAYGYTF; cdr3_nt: TGCGCCAGCAGCCAAGGTACAGGGGCCTATGGCTACACCTTC
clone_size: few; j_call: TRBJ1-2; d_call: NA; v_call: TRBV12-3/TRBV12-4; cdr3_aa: CASSFSTENGYTF; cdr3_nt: TGTGCCAGCAGTTTTTCGACAGAAAACGGCTACACCTTC
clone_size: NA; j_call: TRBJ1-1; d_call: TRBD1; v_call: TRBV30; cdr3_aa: CAWEPGQMFGEAFF; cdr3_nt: TGTGCCTGGGAACCGGGACAGATGTTTGGTGAGGCTTTCTTT
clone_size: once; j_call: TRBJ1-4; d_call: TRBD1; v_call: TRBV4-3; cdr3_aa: CASSQENRGRGTNEKLFF; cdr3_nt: TGCGCCAGCAGCCAAGAAAACAGGGGGCGCGGCACTAATGAAAAACTGTTTTTT
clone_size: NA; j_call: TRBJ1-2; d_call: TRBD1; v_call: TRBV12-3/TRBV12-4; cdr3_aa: CASRRTGSGYTF; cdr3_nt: TGTGCCAGCAGAAGGACAGGGAGCGGCTACACCTTC
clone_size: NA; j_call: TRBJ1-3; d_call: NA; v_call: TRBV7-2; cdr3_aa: CASSRAGGTIYF; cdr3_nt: TGTGCCAGCAGCCGAGCCGGGGGCACCATATATTTT
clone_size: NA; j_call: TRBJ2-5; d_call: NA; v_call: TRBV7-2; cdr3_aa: CASSVFAEAQYF; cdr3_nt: TGTGCCAGCAGTGTCTTCGCGGAGGCCCAGTACTTC
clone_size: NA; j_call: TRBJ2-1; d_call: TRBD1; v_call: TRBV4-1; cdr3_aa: CASSQESRGQAHNEQFF; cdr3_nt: TGCGCCAGCAGCCAAGAAAGTAGGGGACAGGCTCACAATGAGCAGTTCTTC
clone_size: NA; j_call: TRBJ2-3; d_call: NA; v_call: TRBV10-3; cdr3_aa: CAISEFGGELDTQYF; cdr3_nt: TGTGCCATCAGTGAGTTCGGGGGAGAGTTAGATACGCAGTATTTT
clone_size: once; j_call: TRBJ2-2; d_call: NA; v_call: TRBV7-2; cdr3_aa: CASSSGTLANTGELFF; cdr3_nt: TGTGCCAGCAGCTCGGGGACTTTAGCGAACACCGGGGAGCTGTTTTTT
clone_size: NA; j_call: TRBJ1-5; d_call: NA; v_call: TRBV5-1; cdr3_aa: CASSSGTEGQPQHF; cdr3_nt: TGCGCCAGCAGCTCCGGGACGGAGGGACAGCCCCAGCATTTT
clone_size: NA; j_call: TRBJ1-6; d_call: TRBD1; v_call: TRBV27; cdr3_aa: CASSLRDSSYNSPLHF; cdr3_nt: TGTGCCAGCAGTTTACGGGACAGCTCCTATAATTCACCCCTCCACTTT
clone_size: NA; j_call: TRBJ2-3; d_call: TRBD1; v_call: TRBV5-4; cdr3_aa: CASSPTGTAPDTQYF; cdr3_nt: TGTGCCAGCAGCCCTACCGGGACAGCGCCAGATACGCAGTATTTT
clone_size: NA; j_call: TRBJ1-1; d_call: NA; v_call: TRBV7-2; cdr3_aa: CASSPDMNTEAFF; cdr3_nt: TGTGCCAGCAGCCCGGACATGAACACTGAAGCTTTCTTT
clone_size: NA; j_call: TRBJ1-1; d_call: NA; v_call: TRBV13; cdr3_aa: CASSLSTGGNTEAFF; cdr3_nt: TGTGCCAGCAGCTTATCAACGGGGGGTAACACTGAAGCTTTCTTT
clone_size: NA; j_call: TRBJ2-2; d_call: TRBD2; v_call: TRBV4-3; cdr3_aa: CASSQEGLSTGELFF; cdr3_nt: TGCGCCAGCAGCCAAGAGGGACTAAGCACCGGGGAGCTGTTTTTT
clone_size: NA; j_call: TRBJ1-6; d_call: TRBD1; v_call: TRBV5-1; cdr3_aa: CASSPRTGARGSPLHF; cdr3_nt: TGCGCCAGCAGCCCCCGGACAGGGGCTCGAGGTTCACCCCTCCACTTT
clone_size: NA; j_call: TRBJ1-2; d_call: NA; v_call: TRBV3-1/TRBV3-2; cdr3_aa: CASCPGVGYGYTF; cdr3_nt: TGTGCCAGCTGCCCGGGAGTTGGCTATGGCTACACCTTC
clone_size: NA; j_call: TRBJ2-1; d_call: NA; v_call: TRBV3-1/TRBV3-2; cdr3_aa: CASSQPSRNNEQFF; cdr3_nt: TGTGCCAGCAGCCAGCCTAGCAGGAACAATGAGCAGTTCTTC
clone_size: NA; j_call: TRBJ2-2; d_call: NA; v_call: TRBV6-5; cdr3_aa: CASSYSRRSGELFF; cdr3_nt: TGTGCCAGCAGTTACTCGAGGCGTTCCGGGGAGCTGTTTTTT
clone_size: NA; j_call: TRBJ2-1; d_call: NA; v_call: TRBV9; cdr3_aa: CASSVSGSEYNEQFF; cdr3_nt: TGTGCCAGCAGCGTGTCCGGGAGTGAGTACAATGAGCAGTTCTTC
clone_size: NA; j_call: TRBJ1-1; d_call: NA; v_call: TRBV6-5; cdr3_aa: CASSYSGGANTEAFF; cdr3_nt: TGTGCCAGCAGTTACTCGGGCGGGGCAAACACTGAAGCTTTCTTT
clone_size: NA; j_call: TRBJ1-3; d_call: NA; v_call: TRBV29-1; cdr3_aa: CSVEDLMGDSGNTIYF; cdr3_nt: TGCAGCGTTGAAGATCTTATGGGAGACTCTGGAAACACCATATATTTT
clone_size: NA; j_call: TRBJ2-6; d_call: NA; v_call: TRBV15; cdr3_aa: CATAAGSGANVLTF; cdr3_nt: TGTGCCACCGCGGCTGGCTCTGGGGCCAACGTCCTGACTTTC
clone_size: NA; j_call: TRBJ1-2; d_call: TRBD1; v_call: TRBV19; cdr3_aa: CASSIATGTGVGYTF; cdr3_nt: TGTGCCAGTAGTATCGCTACCGGGACAGGGGTCGGCTACACCTTC
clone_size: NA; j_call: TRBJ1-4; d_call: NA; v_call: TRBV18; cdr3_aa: CASSPPNFRTGNEKLFF; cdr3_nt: TGTGCCAGCTCACCACCAAATTTCCGGACGGGAAATGAAAAACTGTTTTTT
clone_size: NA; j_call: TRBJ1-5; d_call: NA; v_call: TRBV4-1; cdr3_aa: CASSLSGGNQPQHF; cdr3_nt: TGCGCCAGCAGCCTATCAGGGGGCAATCAGCCCCAGCATTTT
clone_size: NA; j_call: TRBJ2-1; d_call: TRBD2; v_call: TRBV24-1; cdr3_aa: CATALAGGVDEQFF; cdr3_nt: TGTGCCACCGCACTAGCGGGGGGTGTCGATGAGCAGTTCTTC
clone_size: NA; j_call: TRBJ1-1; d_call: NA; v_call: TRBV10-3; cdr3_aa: CAISGVMNTEAFF; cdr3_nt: TGTGCCATCAGTGGAGTGATGAACACTGAAGCTTTCTTT
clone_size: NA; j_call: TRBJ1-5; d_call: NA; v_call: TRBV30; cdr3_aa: CAWSPYEGQPQHF; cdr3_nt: TGTGCCTGGAGTCCTTACGAGGGTCAGCCCCAGCATTTT
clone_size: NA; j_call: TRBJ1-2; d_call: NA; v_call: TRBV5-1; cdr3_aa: CASSPGGAYGYTF; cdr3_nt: TGCGCCAGCAGCCCTGGCGGGGCCTATGGCTACACCTTC
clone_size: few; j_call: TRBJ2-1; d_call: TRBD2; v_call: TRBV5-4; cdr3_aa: CASRPGRGGGEQFF; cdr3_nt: TGTGCCAGCAGACCTGGGAGGGGCGGGGGTGAGCAGTTCTTC
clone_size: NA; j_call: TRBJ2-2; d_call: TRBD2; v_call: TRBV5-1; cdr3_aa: CASSEGLAGGPGTGELFF; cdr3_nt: TGCGCCAGCAGCGAGGGACTAGCGGGGGGGCCGGGCACCGGGGAGCTGTTTTTT
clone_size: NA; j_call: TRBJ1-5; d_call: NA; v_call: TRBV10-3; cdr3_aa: CAIGGARGQPQHF; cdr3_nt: TGTGCCATCGGGGGGGCGCGGGGTCAGCCCCAGCATTTT
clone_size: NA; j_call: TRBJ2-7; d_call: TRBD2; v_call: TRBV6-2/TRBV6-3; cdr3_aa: CASSTTTSGLAREQYF; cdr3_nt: TGTGCCAGCAGTACCACGACTAGCGGTCTGGCGAGGGAGCAGTACTTC
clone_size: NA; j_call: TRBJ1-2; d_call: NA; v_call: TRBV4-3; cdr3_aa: CASSQDLGGINGYTF; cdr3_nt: TGCGCCAGCAGCCAAGATCTTGGAGGTATTAATGGCTACACCTTC
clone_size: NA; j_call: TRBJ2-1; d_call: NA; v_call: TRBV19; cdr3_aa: CASSIAREVDEQFF; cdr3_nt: TGTGCCAGTAGTATAGCGAGGGAGGTTGATGAGCAGTTCTTC
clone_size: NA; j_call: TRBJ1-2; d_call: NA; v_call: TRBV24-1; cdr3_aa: CATPGFWGDYGYTF; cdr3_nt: TGTGCCACACCAGGGTTTTGGGGGGACTATGGCTACACCTTC
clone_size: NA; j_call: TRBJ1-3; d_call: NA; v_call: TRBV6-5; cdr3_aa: CASSPTVGNTIYF; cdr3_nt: TGTGCCAGCAGCCCAACAGTTGGAAACACCATATATTTT
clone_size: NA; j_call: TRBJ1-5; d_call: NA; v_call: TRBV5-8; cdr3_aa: CASSPYGQPQHF; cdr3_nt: TGTGCCAGCAGCCCCTACGGTCAGCCCCAGCATTTT